These 25 T cell receptor beta chains share one sample of origin, sequenced in a study of T-cell memory formation after mild COVID-19. TCRdb re-derived calls from the 5' RACE reads in MiXCR, one entry per CDR3 protein. Among approximately 500,000 distinct CDR3 sequences listed, roughly 23% were seen once. Material: PBMCs or a T cell subset sorted from them (not recorded which). All receptors derive from an adult woman who had mild COVID-19 (a few samples of this study predate the infection). Cell type and time point are not known.

The rearrangement links TRBV7-2 to TRBJ1-2, with D possibly TRBD1 on 5 matching bases. Trimming shortened V by 4 bases and J by 10 bases, and 13 bases separated the two germline ends. The CDR3 sequence is 12 residues long. Germline loops: CDR1 SGHTA, CDR2 FQGNSA. Written as DNA, the CDR3 is TGTGCCAGCAGCTCGTTGGGGCGGCCCTACACCTTC. Its translation: CASSSLGRPYTF.

This clonotype was counted between two and nine times. The chain is built from TRBV24-1 and TRBJ2-3, with 10 nucleotides matching TRBD2. Losses at the gene ends were 9 bases for V and 2 bases for J; bases not matched to a gene: 4. The CDR3 consists of 14 residues. CDR1 is KGHDR and CDR2 is SFDVKD in the germline V gene. The CDR3 loop is CATRTSGTTDTQYF. The CDR3 DNA sequence: TGTGCCACCCGGACTAGCGGAACCACAGATACGCAGTATTTT.

CDR3 coding DNA: TGCGCCAGCAGCTTGGGGCCTATCGGCGGGGGGTACACAGATACGCAGTATTTT. Its protein product is CASSLGPIGGGYTDTQYF. The chain uses TRBV5-1 and TRBJ2-3, with TRBD2 matching over 8 bases. J lost 2 bases, V lost 0 bases, and 11 bases had no gene match. The CDR3 length is 18 residues. In germline, CDR1 is SGHRS, CDR2 YFSETQ.

The chain uses TRBV7-2 and TRBJ2-1; no clear D. Germline V gives CDR1 SGHTA, CDR2 FQGNSA. Trimming cost V 8 bases and J 4 bases, with 12 bases left between them. This CDR3 contains 13 residues. The DNA for the CDR3 is TGTGCCAGCGGTGGTGTGTTATACAATGAGCAGTTCTTC. Encoded protein: CASGGVLYNEQFF.

The chain has TRBV4-1 and TRBJ2-1; no firm D call. Trimming cost V 1 base and J 4 bases, with 14 bases left between them. The CDR3 runs 16 residues. Germline values: CDR1 MGHRA, CDR2 YSYEKL. CDR3 protein: CASSQVERTTYNEQFF. CDR3 DNA sequence: TGCGCCAGCAGCCAAGTGGAAAGGACGACTTACAATGAGCAGTTCTTC.

J is TRBJ2-7 and V is TRBV7-2; TRBD2 is a possible D gene (6 bases). Trimming took 0 bases from V and 3 from J, leaving 15 bases between them. Germline assignment: CDR1 SGHTA and CDR2 FQGNSA. The CDR3 runs 16 residues. Here the CDR3 DNA reads TGTGCCAGCAGCTTAGCCTCGGGAGTGACCGACTACGAGCAGTACTTC. Amino acids: CASSLASGVTDYEQYF.

This clonotype came up a few times. The chain is built from TRBV6-5 and TRBJ2-3; either TRBD1 or TRBD2 may fit D (5 bases each). The CDR3 sequence is 11 residues long. Trimming pared 7 bases from V and 9 bases from J, leaving 11 bases between. From germline, CDR1 is MNHEY and CDR2 SVGAGI. The CDR3 bases are TGTGCCAGCATGAGGGGAATAACGCAGTATTTT. Translated: CASMRGITQYF.

This clonotype was observed a few times. The V gene is TRBV25-1, the J gene TRBJ2-7; 10 bases agree with TRBD1. The J segment lost 5 bases and the V segment lost 10 bases, leaving 8 bases of the junction unmatched. The germline gives CDR1 MGHDK, CDR2 SYGVNS. The CDR3 has 13 residues. This chain's CDR3 is CATGGTGAHEQYF. In nucleotides, the CDR3 is TGTGCCACGGGGGGGACAGGGGCCCACGAGCAGTACTTC.

This clonotype was found a few times. This chain links TRBV6-5 with TRBJ2-1; 11 nucleotides line up with TRBD2. The J segment lost 0 bases and the V segment lost 6 bases, leaving 10 bases of the junction unmatched. Germline V lookup: CDR1 MNHEY, CDR2 SVGAGI. The CDR3 totals 18 residues. The CDR3 reads CASRDGTSGLSSYNEQFF. The CDR3 DNA is TGTGCCAGCAGAGATGGGACTAGCGGACTAAGCTCCTACAATGAGCAGTTCTTC.

This clonotype has more than one count but fewer than ten. This chain joins TRBV5-1 and TRBJ2-5, with 8 bases identical to TRBD1. Per germline, CDR1 SGHRS and CDR2 YFSETQ. J lost 3 bases, V lost 3 bases, and 10 bases had no gene match. The CDR3 contains 16 residues. CDR3 nucleotides: TGCGCCAGCAGCTCCAATCAGGGGGCGAGTAAAGAGACCCAGTACTTC. Translation gives CASSSNQGASKETQYF.

The chain joins TRBV3-1 to TRBJ2-3, with unresolved D. Trimming removed 1 base at V and 5 bases at J, with 4 bases between. This CDR3 region has 12 residues. Per germline, CDR1 LGHDT and CDR2 YNNKEL (reference sequence). CDR3: CASSQAVDTQYF. In nucleotides, the CDR3 is TGTGCCAGCAGCCAAGCGGTAGATACGCAGTATTTT.

The gene calls are TRBV6-5 and TRBJ1-1, with D possibly being TRBD1 (5 bases). This CDR3 is 14 amino acids long. The germline V gene encodes CDR1 MNHEY and CDR2 SVGAGI. Trimming took 5 bases from V and 7 from J, leaving 17 bases between them. CDR3: CASSTPGGEVEAFF. CDR3 DNA: TGTGCCAGCAGTACCCCAGGAGGGGAAGTTGAAGCTTTCTTT.

This chain links TRBV5-1 with TRBJ2-5; D may be TRBD1 (7 bases). Germline CDR1 is SGHRS and CDR2 is YFSETQ. The CDR3 extends over 14 amino acids. The ends were cut back, 4 bases at V and 3 bases at J, with 13 bases in the middle. The CDR3 region has the DNA TGCGCCAGCAGCGTCGACAGGGAGGAAGAGACCCAGTACTTC. The encoded protein is CASSVDREEETQYF.

Only a few counts were recorded for this clonotype. The V call is TRBV6-6, the J call TRBJ2-7; 11 positions match TRBD1. Looked up from germline, CDR1 is MNHNY and CDR2 is SVGAGI (reference sequence). The ends lost 5 bases at V and 7 bases at J; junction bases unmatched: 10. This CDR3 spans 15 amino acids. This chain's CDR3 is CASSNRDRGLGEQYF. For the CDR3, the DNA is TGTGCCAGCAGTAACCGGGACAGGGGGTTGGGTGAGCAGTACTTC.

The table lists this clonotype with a few counts. The CDR3 DNA reads as TGTGCCTGGAGAGGGCAGCAAGAGACCCAGTACTTC. Protein product: CAWRGQQETQYF. The chain combines TRBV30 with TRBJ2-5; D call uncertain. Trimming took off 3 bases at V and 2 bases at J, with 7 bases between the two ends. CDR1 is GTSNPN and CDR2 is SVGIG in the germline V gene (reference sequence). The CDR3 spans 12 residues.

The chain is built from TRBV5-1 and TRBJ2-7; D uncertain. The CDR3 spans 13 residues. Germline values: CDR1 SGHRS, CDR2 YFSETQ. V lost 0 bases and J 3 bases, leaving 7 bases between the germline ends. The CDR3 spells CASSLASIYEQYF. The CDR3 DNA reads TGCGCCAGCAGCTTGGCATCCATCTACGAGCAGTACTTC.

This clonotype was counted a few times. The chain couples TRBV4-1 to TRBJ2-7, with TRBD1 matching 7 bases. Germline CDR1 is MGHRA and CDR2 is YSYEKL. The CDR3 is 14 amino acids. Unmatched junction bases numbered 0, after V lost 0 bases and J lost 1 base. The CDR3 bases are TGCGCCAGCAGCCAAGAACAGGGGTCCTACGAGCAGTACTTC. Its protein is CASSQEQGSYEQYF.

This rearrangement joins TRBV20-1 to TRBJ2-2; 7 bases match TRBD2. CDR1 DFQATT and CDR2 SNEGSKA come from the germline V gene (reference sequence). V gave up 6 bases and J gave up 4 bases; unmatched junction bases: 5. The CDR3 runs 13 residues. CDR3 sequence (DNA): TGCAGTGCCGCGACTAGCCTCACCGGGGAGCTGTTTTTT. Its translation is CSAATSLTGELFF.

This clonotype was counted a few times. The chain uses TRBV7-8 and TRBJ1-3; D is perhaps TRBD1 (5 bases). The CDR3 consists of 14 residues. The germline V and J ends were trimmed by 1 base and 4 bases, with 8 bases remaining between them. Germline V gene sequence: CDR1 SGHVS, CDR2 FQNEAQ. The CDR3 DNA is TGTGCCAGCAGCTTAGGGGGGTTCGGAAACACCATATATTTT. Encoded protein: CASSLGGFGNTIYF.

This clonotype was seen at least ten times. The chain uses TRBV20-1 and TRBJ2-3, with 7 bases identical to TRBD2. The germline CDR1 and CDR2 sequences are DFQATT and SNEGSKA (reference sequence). This CDR3 is built from 19 residues. The ends lost 0 bases at V and 0 bases at J; junction bases unmatched: 15. The chain's CDR3 is CSARDGRERIITSTDTQYF. The CDR3 DNA reads TGCAGTGCTAGAGATGGGCGGGAGAGAATAATTACTAGCACAGATACGCAGTATTTT.

This clonotype occurred a few times. The chain recombines TRBV3-1 with TRBJ2-7; D not certain. This CDR3 has 12 residues. CDR1 and CDR2 from the germline V gene are LGHDT and YNNKEL (reference sequence). Trimming took 1 base from V and 6 from J, leaving 7 bases between them. This CDR3 is CASSQGSGEQYF. Written as DNA, the CDR3 is TGTGCCAGCAGCCAAGGATCAGGCGAGCAGTACTTC.

CDR3 bases: TGTGCCAGCAGCTTAGGGCTAGCTACAGATACGCAGTATTTT. Amino acid sequence: CASSLGLATDTQYF. V usage is TRBV7-2 and J usage is TRBJ2-3; D perhaps matches TRBD2 (5 bases). The CDR3 runs to 14 residues. Germline V lookup: CDR1 SGHTA, CDR2 FQGNSA. V lost 1 base and J lost 3, with 8 bases in between.

This clonotype was detected many times. Here the CDR3 reads CASTGRAGELFF. CDR3 in DNA: TGTGCCAGCACCGGACGGGCCGGGGAGCTGTTTTTT. J is TRBJ2-2 and V is TRBV2; D gene ambiguous. The CDR3 consists of 12 residues. V was trimmed by 7 bases and J by 6 bases, leaving 9 bases between them. Germline CDR1 and CDR2: SNHLY and FYNNEI.

This sequence joins TRBV2 and TRBJ2-7; 8 bases line up with TRBD1. The V segment lost 2 bases and the J segment 2 bases; nucleotides outside the gene matches: 2. The CDR3 covers 14 residues. The germline V gene encodes CDR1 SNHLY and CDR2 FYNNEI. This CDR3 is CASSEQGATYEQYF. The CDR3 DNA follows: TGTGCCAGCAGTGAACAGGGGGCTACCTACGAGCAGTACTTC.

There are a few counts of this clonotype. V is TRBV7-9 and J is TRBJ2-2, with D perhaps TRBD2 (6 bases). This CDR3 comprises 19 residues. Germline V gives CDR1 SEHNR, CDR2 FQNEAQ (reference sequence). Trimming left V 5 bases short and J 3 bases short, with 25 bases between. The CDR3 loop reads CASSPSALRLDWYTGELFF. In DNA, the CDR3 is TGTGCCAGCAGCCCTAGCGCCCTTAGACTCGACTGGTACACCGGGGAGCTGTTTTTT.